Below are 13 T cell receptor beta chains sequenced from a single sample in a study of response to subunit inactivated influenza vaccine. TCRdb analysed the RT-PCR reads with MiXCR anew, one entry per CDR3 protein. The sample contains approximately 700,000 distinct CDR3 sequences, more than 15% of which appear only once. Sequenced material: PBMCs from blood, taken roughly 12 days after vaccination. The source is a man aged 45-65 years who received an inactivated influenza vaccine.

Many counts were recorded for this clonotype. The chain employs TRBV12-3 or TRBV12-4 and TRBJ2-1; 11 nucleotides match TRBD2. The V segment lost 3 bases and the J segment 3 bases; nucleotides outside the gene matches: 1. This CDR3 spans 15 amino acids. The CDR3 nucleotides are TGTGCCAGCAGTTTTAGCGGGGGGGGCTACAATGAGCAGTTCTTC. It translates to CASSFSGGGYNEQFF.

This sequence joins TRBV5-4 and TRBJ2-2, with TRBD2 as a possible D gene (5 bases). The CDR3 is 20 amino acids. Trimming left V 2 bases short and J 0 bases short, with 23 bases between. Germline-derived CDR1 and CDR2 are SGHNT and YYREEE (reference sequence). CDR3 residues: CASSLADFGRALPNTGELFF. CDR3 bases: TGTGCCAGCAGCTTAGCCGATTTTGGGCGGGCGCTACCGAACACCGGGGAGCTGTTTTTT.

The table lists this clonotype with a few counts. V and J are TRBV3-1 and TRBJ1-4, with D unresolved. This CDR3 has 13 residues. The V gene's germline CDR1 is LGHDT and CDR2 YNNKEL (reference sequence). Trimming took 4 bases from V and 6 from J, leaving 9 bases between them. The chain's CDR3 is CASSLSSDEKLFF. The CDR3, as DNA: TGTGCCAGCAGCCTTAGTTCCGATGAAAAACTGTTTTTT.

The chain is built from TRBV5-1 and TRBJ2-3; 12 nucleotides line up with TRBD2. From germline, CDR1 is SGHRS and CDR2 YFSETQ. This CDR3 is 17 amino acids long. The V gene end was trimmed by 4 bases and the J gene end by 2 bases; junction bases not matched to a gene: 8. CDR3 DNA sequence: TGCGCCAGCAGCCGTGGACTAGCGGGATCAAACACAGATACGCAGTATTTT. This translates into CASSRGLAGSNTDTQYF.

The chain joins TRBV20-1 to TRBJ1-2; D possibly corresponds to TRBD1 (6 bases). Between the trimmed V and J ends, which lost 7 bases and 5 bases, there was a span of 14 bases. Germline CDR1 DFQATT, CDR2 SNEGSKA (reference sequence). This CDR3 is 12 amino acids long. CDR3 amino acids: CSGGQTGYGYTF. The DNA of the CDR3 is TGCAGTGGGGGGCAGACCGGATATGGCTACACCTTC.

This chain connects TRBV20-1 to TRBJ2-7, with D perhaps TRBD1 (5 bases). This CDR3 spans 15 amino acids. Trimming took off 0 bases at V and 0 bases at J, with 12 bases between the two ends. Germline V gives CDR1 DFQATT, CDR2 SNEGSKA (reference sequence). The CDR3 sequence: CSARDLSQGSYEQYF. The CDR3 bases are TGCAGTGCTAGAGATTTAAGCCAGGGCTCCTACGAGCAGTACTTC.

This clonotype was seen ten or more times. V gene TRBV15 combines with J gene TRBJ1-1, with D unclear. CDR1 is LNHNV and CDR2 is YYDKDF in the germline V gene (reference sequence). This CDR3 has 12 residues. Trimming removed 0 bases at V and 9 bases at J, with 8 bases between. CDR3 DNA sequence: TGTGCCACCAGCAGAGATCACCTTAAAGCTTTCTTT. Its protein product is CATSRDHLKAFF.

This CDR3 is CASSYSTGSGYTF. For the CDR3, the DNA is TGTGCCAGCAGTTACTCTACGGGGAGCGGCTACACCTTC. V usage is TRBV6-2 or TRBV6-3 and J usage is TRBJ1-2; no clear D. The germline V gene has CDR1 MNHEY and CDR2 SVGEGT. V dropped 0 bases and J dropped 8 bases, with 10 bases sitting between them. The CDR3 extends over 13 amino acids.

This chain joins TRBV15 and TRBJ2-7; TRBD2 matches 7 bases. This CDR3 has 17 residues. With 1 base clipped from V and 4 bases from J, the junction kept 13 bases outside the gene matches. The germline CDR1 and CDR2 sequences are LNHNV and YYDKDF (reference sequence). CDR3 sequence (DNA): TGTGCCACCAGCAGAGTTTACTCAGCGGGACGATTTTACGAGCAGTACTTC. It codes for CATSRVYSAGRFYEQYF.

This clonotype has a handful of counts. V usage is TRBV7-9 and J usage is TRBJ2-1; 10 bases align to TRBD1. This CDR3 has 15 residues. Per the germline V gene, CDR1 is SEHNR and CDR2 is FQNEAQ (reference sequence). The ends lost 6 bases at V and 7 bases at J; junction bases unmatched: 9. This CDR3 reads CASRIPGTGVNEQFF. The DNA for the CDR3 is TGTGCCAGCAGGATCCCGGGGACAGGGGTAAATGAGCAGTTCTTC. Filled out from reference TRBV7-9 and TRBJ2-1, the complete variable domain reads DTGVSQNPRHKITKRGQNVTFRCDPISEHNRLYWYRQTLGQGPEFLTYFQNEAQLEKSRLLSDRFSAERPKGSFSTLEIQRTEQGDSAMYLCASRIPGTGVNEQFFGPGTRLTVL.

This clonotype was observed a few times. This chain connects TRBV27 to TRBJ1-4; no firm D call. Trimming cost V 2 bases and J 5 bases, with 9 bases left between them. This CDR3 is built from 14 residues. Germline V gene data show CDR1 as MNHEY and CDR2 as SMNVEV (reference sequence). CDR3 sequence (DNA): TGTGCCAGCAGTTTAGTGGGTGCAAATGAAAAACTGTTTTTT. As protein: CASSLVGANEKLFF. Full variable domain (outside the CDR3, taken from reference TRBV27 and TRBJ1-4): EAQVTQNPRYLITVTGKKLTVTCSQNMNHEYMSWYRQDPGLGLRQIYYSMNVEVTDKGDVPEGYKVSRKEKRNFPLILESPSPNQTSLYFCASSLVGANEKLFFGSGTQLSVL.

This clonotype has a handful of counts. The chain couples TRBV5-1 to TRBJ2-3; D perhaps matches TRBD1 (5 bases). Trimming cost V 4 bases and J 7 bases, with 10 bases left between them. The CDR3 contains 12 residues. From germline, CDR1 is SGHRS and CDR2 YFSETQ. CDR3 loop: CASSPKGNTQYF. The CDR3 DNA is TGCGCCAGCAGCCCGAAGGGGAATACGCAGTATTTT. The full variable domain, in which reference TRBV5-1 and TRBJ2-3 provide the parts outside the CDR3, is KAGVTQTPRYLIKTRGQQVTLSCSPISGHRSVSWYQQTPGQGLQFLFEYFSETQRNKGNFPGRFSGRQFSNSRSEMNVSTLELGDSALYLCASSPKGNTQYFGPGTRLTVL.

The rearrangement joins TRBV7-8 to TRBJ2-7; 9 bases fit TRBD1. Per germline, CDR1 SGHVS and CDR2 FQNEAQ. The CDR3 has 15 residues. V was clipped by 5 bases and J by 5 bases; unmatched bases: 10. CDR3 loop: CASSPYWTGVHEQYF. The CDR3 DNA sequence: TGTGCCAGCAGCCCATATTGGACAGGGGTCCACGAGCAGTACTTC.